This entry lists 10 T cell receptor beta chains sequenced from one sample in a study of radiotherapy plus CTLA-4 blockade in lung cancer (dated by TCRdb to the late 2010s). Libraries were made using the immunoSEQ multiplex PCR assay. TCRdb took over this immuneACCESS table, retaining in-frame rearrangements with V and J assigned. Such tables are incomplete; in checked studies, under half of the missing clones stem from an unresolved V gene, and the remainder is unexplained. The sample table lists 95,000 to 150,000 clones, 70% to 90% of them with a count of one. The leading ten clones occupy just under 7% of the sample. This specimen consisted of peripheral blood, obtained from a patient treated with radiotherapy plus ipilimumab. The receptors originated from a human donor with non-small cell lung cancer that progressed on radiotherapy plus ipilimumab.

The chain's CDR3 is CASSESTGSYEQYF. The CDR3 bases are TGTGCCAGCAGTGAGTCTACAGGGAGCTACGAGCAGTACTTC. The chain is built from TRBV2 and TRBJ2-7; D possibly corresponds to TRBD1 (6 bases). Germline V gene sequence: CDR1 SNHLY, CDR2 FYNNEI. The ends were cut back, 3 bases at V and 3 bases at J, with 12 bases in the middle. The CDR3 covers 14 residues.

The gene calls are TRBV5-1 and TRBJ2-6, with 8 bases matching TRBD1. V shed 4 bases and J 8 bases; nucleotides not matched to a gene: 8. The length of the CDR3 is 15 residues. Germline lookup yields CDR1 SGHRS and CDR2 YFSETQ. The CDR3 coding sequence is TGCGCCAGCAGCCCCCTGACAGGGGATACCAACGTCCTGACTTTC. It specifies CASSPLTGDTNVLTF. The full variable domain, in which reference TRBV5-1 and TRBJ2-6 provide the parts outside the CDR3, is KAGVTQTPRYLIKTRGQQVTLSCSPISGHRSVSWYQQTPGQGLQFLFEYFSETQRNKGNFPGRFSGRQFSNSRSEMNVSTLELGDSALYLCASSPLTGDTNVLTFGAGSRLTVL.

The genes are TRBV5-1 and TRBJ2-7; D gene uncertain. Germline V lookup: CDR1 SGHRS, CDR2 YFSETQ. Trimming removed 1 base from V and 5 bases from J, with 4 bases in between. CDR3 length equals 11 residues. CDR3 DNA: TGCGCCAGCAGCTTGAACAACGAGCAGTACTTC. It specifies CASSLNNEQYF.

The chain recombines TRBV6-5 with TRBJ2-7, with D perhaps matching TRBD2 (5 bases). This CDR3 is 16 amino acids long. CDR1 is MNHEY and CDR2 is SVGAGI in the germline V gene. Trimming took 2 bases from V and 4 from J, leaving 18 bases between them. For the CDR3, the DNA is TGTGCCAGCAGTTACGGGGTCTTTCGGGAACCGTACGAGCAGTACTTC. Its protein product is CASSYGVFREPYEQYF.

The gene calls are TRBV7-8 and TRBJ1-1; D remains ambiguous. Germline CDR1 reads SGHVS; CDR2 reads FQNEAQ. The V end was cut by 3 bases, the J end by 6 bases, with 8 bases between. The length of the CDR3 is 12 residues. CDR3 region: CASSFGTAEAFF. In nucleotides, the CDR3 is TGTGCCAGCAGCTTTGGTACAGCTGAAGCTTTCTTT.

This clone appeared a single time. Its ends do not fully match the called genes, so a read error is possible. The chain couples TRBV7-3 to TRBJ2-5, with 7 bases lining up with TRBD1. This CDR3 has 15 amino acids. Germline assignment: CDR1 SGHTA and CDR2 FQGTGA. CDR3 sequence reads: CASSRGGGSLETQHF. The CDR3 coding sequence is TGTGCCAGCAGCCGAGGGGGCGGTTCCTTGGAGACCCAGCACTTC.

This clone has only one observation. The genes are TRBV29-1 and TRBJ2-7; possible D gene TRBD1, 6 bases. Germline V gene sequence: CDR1 SQVTM, CDR2 ANQGSEA. Between the trimmed V and J ends, which lost 5 bases and 0 bases, there was a span of 11 bases. This CDR3 contains 13 residues. The CDR3 loop reads CSVRTVNSYEQYF. In nucleotides, the CDR3 is TGCAGCGTTCGGACAGTCAACTCCTACGAGCAGTACTTC.

The rearrangement joins TRBV5-1 to TRBJ2-5, with D tentatively TRBD1 (5 bases). The CDR3 is made up of 15 amino acids. In germline, CDR1 is SGHRS, CDR2 YFSETQ. Trimming removed 0 bases at V and 5 bases at J, with 14 bases between. The CDR3 loop reads CASSLDRLGAETQYF. For the CDR3, the DNA is TGCGCCAGCAGCTTGGACAGGTTAGGCGCGGAGACCCAGTACTTC.

The rearrangement uses TRBV5-1 and TRBJ2-1; TRBD2 aligns across 14 bases. This CDR3 contains 18 residues. Per the germline V gene, CDR1 is SGHRS and CDR2 is YFSETQ. V shed 4 bases and J 4 bases; nucleotides not matched to a gene: 10. Here the CDR3 reads CASSVGLAGAGGYNEQFF. Here the CDR3 DNA reads TGCGCCAGCAGCGTGGGACTAGCGGGAGCAGGGGGGTACAATGAGCAGTTCTTC.

This chain links TRBV28 with TRBJ1-4; D unclear. The CDR3 sequence is 14 residues long. V lost 8 bases and J lost 0, with 10 bases in between. Germline V lookup: CDR1 MDHEN, CDR2 SYDVKM. The CDR3 reads CASYDQTTNEKLFF. DNA for the CDR3: TGTGCCAGCTATGACCAGACAACTAATGAAAAACTGTTTTTT.